These 22 T cell receptor beta chains share one sample of origin, sequenced in a study of control samples from healthy donors and cancer patients. The assay was immunoSEQ multiplex PCR, and TCRdb's table has in-frame clones only and misses some. The table includes over 150,000 clones, about 95% detected once. The sequenced sample was PBMCs. These receptors came from a man in his 60s with colorectal cancer.

The rearrangement links TRBV5-1 to TRBJ2-7; D uncertain. The CDR3 consists of 15 residues. V was clipped by 2 bases and J by 0 bases, with 12 bases between them. Germline loops: CDR1 SGHRS, CDR2 YFSETQ. The CDR3 nucleotides are TGCGCCAGCAGCTTTAGGACGTCTAGCTCCTACGAGCAGTACTTC. This sequence encodes CASSFRTSSSYEQYF.

The V call is TRBV6-2 or TRBV6-3, the J call TRBJ2-2; 11 nucleotides agree with TRBD1. Per the germline V gene, CDR1 is MNHEY and CDR2 is SVGEGT. The CDR3 is 14 residues long. Unmatched junction bases numbered 3, after V lost 5 bases and J lost 7 bases. The CDR3 DNA is TGTGCCAGCAGTGGACAGGGGGCTATCGGGGAGCTGTTTTTT. Amino acids: CASSGQGAIGELFF.

The chain is built from TRBV3-1 (or the pseudogene TRBV3-2) and TRBJ1-1; D is undetermined. Trimming shortened V by 1 base and J by 0 bases, and 3 bases separated the two germline ends. The length of the CDR3 is 13 residues. CDR1 is LGHDT, CDR2 YNNKEL, per germline (reference sequence). The CDR3 sequence: CASSQALNTEAFF. For the CDR3, the DNA is TGTGCCAGCAGCCAAGCGCTGAACACTGAAGCTTTCTTT.

The gene calls are TRBV2 and TRBJ1-5, with 8 bases that match TRBD1. The J segment lost 3 bases and the V segment lost 6 bases, leaving 7 bases of the junction unmatched. Germline V CDR1 and CDR2: SNHLY, FYNNEI. This CDR3 region has 15 residues. The CDR3 here is CASRDTGGANQPQHF. The CDR3 DNA follows: TGTGCCAGCAGGGACACAGGGGGGGCCAATCAGCCCCAGCATTTT.

The chain employs TRBV5-4 and TRBJ1-4, with D possibly matching TRBD1 (5 bases). The length of the CDR3 is 13 residues. Germline assignment: CDR1 SGHNT and CDR2 YYREEE (reference sequence). With 4 bases removed from V and 4 bases from J, the gap between germline ends came to 8 bases. The CDR3 spells CASSGGINEKLFF. The CDR3 DNA is TGTGCCAGCAGCGGGGGGATTAATGAAAAACTGTTTTTT.

V is TRBV5-1 and J is TRBJ2-7; D possibly uses TRBD1 or TRBD2 (7 bases each). V was pared by 0 bases and J by 5 bases, with 12 bases between. From germline, CDR1 is SGHRS and CDR2 YFSETQ. CDR3 length: 14 residues. In DNA, the CDR3 is TGCGCCAGCAGCTTGGAACAGGGGAGGGACGAGCAGTACTTC. Encoded protein: CASSLEQGRDEQYF.

The chain combines TRBV2 with TRBJ2-3, with a weak D call TRBD2 (6 bases). From germline, CDR1 is SNHLY and CDR2 FYNNEI. V gave up 7 bases and J gave up 6 bases, with 17 bases separating them. This CDR3 comprises 14 residues. The CDR3 DNA follows: TGTGCCAGCAAAGCTCGGGGGAGTTCGGATACGCAGTATTTT. It codes for CASKARGSSDTQYF. Full variable domain (rest looked up from reference TRBV2 and TRBJ2-3): EPEVTQTPSHQVTQMGQEVILRCVPISNHLYFYWYRQILGQKVEFLVSFYNNEISEKSEIFDDQFSVERPDGSNFTLKIRSTKLEDSAMYFCASKARGSSDTQYFGPGTRLTVL.

The J gene is TRBJ1-1, the V gene TRBV28; D is unresolved. This CDR3 is built from 11 residues. CDR1 and CDR2 (germline): MDHEN, SYDVKM. Trimming removed 4 bases at V and 8 bases at J, with 8 bases between. In DNA form, the CDR3 reads TGTGCCAGCAGTTCCAGTATGGAAGCTTTCTTT. This encodes CASSSSMEAFF.

The rearrangement joins TRBV7-9 to TRBJ2-1, with D possibly TRBD2 on 5 matching bases. From germline, CDR1 is SEHNR and CDR2 FQNEAQ (reference sequence). V lost 5 bases to trimming and J lost 4 bases, with 15 bases between them. CDR3 length equals 15 residues. Here the CDR3 DNA reads TGTGCCAGCAGCCCAACTAGGTCGGGATACAATGAGCAGTTCTTC. Translation gives CASSPTRSGYNEQFF.

The genes are TRBV5-1 and TRBJ1-5; D is undetermined. Trimming removed 0 bases at V and 4 bases at J, with 8 bases between. CDR3 size: 14 residues. CDR1 SGHRS and CDR2 YFSETQ come from the germline V gene. DNA for the CDR3: TGCGCCAGCAGCTTGGTTGGCGGAAATCAGCCCCAGCATTTT. This codes for CASSLVGGNQPQHF.

V is TRBV4-2 and J is TRBJ1-4; D may be TRBD1 (5 bases). Looked up from germline, CDR1 is LGHNA and CDR2 is YNFKEQ. The CDR3 length is 15 residues. The V end lost 0 bases, the J end lost 4 bases, and 9 bases lay between the germline ends. DNA of the CDR3: TGTGCCAGCAGCCAAGAAGGGGACCTTAATGAAAAACTGTTTTTT. Amino acids: CASSQEGDLNEKLFF.

This rearrangement joins TRBV19 to TRBJ1-5; D may be TRBD1 (5 bases). The V end was cut by 10 bases, the J end by 5 bases, with 24 bases between. The germline V gene has CDR1 LNHDA and CDR2 SQIVND (reference sequence). CDR3 size: 16 residues. CDR3 protein: CATNHRDLRRDQPQHF. The CDR3 DNA is TGTGCCACCAATCACCGGGACCTTCGGAGGGATCAGCCCCAGCATTTT.

This rearrangement joins TRBV19 to TRBJ1-2; D is unclear. V was shortened by 7 bases and J by 1 base, with 13 bases between the two germline ends. The CDR3 contains 14 residues. Germline lookup yields CDR1 LNHDA and CDR2 SQIVND (reference sequence). The CDR3 bases are TGTGCCAGTACATTTTCCGAGGTTAACTATGGCTACACCTTC. It codes for CASTFSEVNYGYTF.

This sequence joins TRBV6-5 and TRBJ1-1; D gene unclear. V was cut by 2 bases and J by 0 bases, with 7 bases left in between. The V gene's germline CDR1 is MNHEY and CDR2 SVGAGI. There are 14 residues in the CDR3. CDR3 DNA: TGTGCCAGCAGTTACAGCAGCATGAACACTGAAGCTTTCTTT. Its translation: CASSYSSMNTEAFF.

V and J are TRBV27 and TRBJ1-1; D gene uncertain. The V end was cut by 5 bases, the J end by 2 bases, with 6 bases between. The CDR3 has 12 residues. CDR1 is MNHEY and CDR2 is SMNVEV in the germline V gene (reference sequence). The CDR3 here is CASSTLNTEAFF. In nucleotides, the CDR3 is TGTGCCAGCAGTACCCTTAACACTGAAGCTTTCTTT.

The chain combines TRBV25-1 with TRBJ1-4, with 10 bases lining up with TRBD1. Looked up from germline, CDR1 is MGHDK and CDR2 is SYGVNS. The CDR3 runs to 15 residues. The junction had 6 bases not matched to a gene; V was cut back by 4 bases and J by 7 bases. CDR3 residues: CASSVLTGGFEKLFF. In nucleotides, the CDR3 is TGTGCCAGCAGTGTACTGACAGGGGGCTTTGAAAAACTGTTTTTT.

The chain couples TRBV3-1 (or the pseudogene TRBV3-2) to TRBJ1-2; 7 bases align to TRBD1. V was clipped by 4 bases and J by 8 bases; unmatched bases: 16. This CDR3 is built from 16 residues. Looked up from germline, CDR1 is LGHDT and CDR2 is YNNKEL (reference sequence). The CDR3 is CASSPRTGRLTTGYTF. The CDR3 DNA sequence: TGTGCCAGCAGCCCCCGGACAGGACGCTTAACTACCGGCTACACCTTC.

With regard to this clone: Different DNA sequences within this sample yield the same CDR3. The chain combines TRBV20-1 with TRBJ1-1; D is undetermined. Germline lookup yields CDR1 DFQATT and CDR2 SNEGSKA (reference sequence). The CDR3 consists of 11 residues. V gave up 6 bases and J gave up 1 base, with 6 bases separating them. The DNA for the CDR3 is TGCAGTGCCCGTAGGAACACTGAAGCTTTCTTT. Amino acid sequence: CSARRNTEAFF.

The V gene is TRBV5-4, the J gene TRBJ1-2, with TRBD1 matching 7 bases. Germline CDR1 and CDR2: SGHNT and YYREEE (reference sequence). This CDR3 is 14 amino acids long. After removal of 0 bases from V and 4 bases from J, the junction contained 3 bases not matched to a gene. CDR3: CASSLAGQPYGYTF. The CDR3 DNA reads as TGTGCCAGCAGCTTGGCGGGACAGCCCTATGGCTACACCTTC.

The chain is built from TRBV6-2 or TRBV6-3 and TRBJ1-5; D gene unclear. The CDR3 runs to 13 residues. V gave up 5 bases and J gave up 8 bases, with 13 bases separating them. Germline V gives CDR1 MNHEY, CDR2 SVGEGT. The CDR3 DNA is TGTGCCAGCAGTACCGAAGACCCCAAGCCCCAGCATTTT. Translating gives CASSTEDPKPQHF.

This clone was observed once. The V call is TRBV7-9, the J call TRBJ2-7, with TRBD2 matching over 9 bases. The CDR3 has 16 residues. Germline V lookup: CDR1 SEHNR, CDR2 FQNEAQ (reference sequence). Germline trimming cut 5 bases from V and 7 bases from J; bases unmatched to any gene: 15. As DNA, the CDR3 is TGTGCCAGCAGCCCCCGCTTTGGACTAGCGACACGGGAGCAGTACTTC. Translated, it gives CASSPRFGLATREQYF.

The V and J genes are TRBV20-1 and TRBJ2-1; D is possibly TRBD2 (5 bases). The CDR3 consists of 11 residues. Germline CDR1 reads DFQATT; CDR2 reads SNEGSKA (reference sequence). The V end lost 3 bases, the J end lost 7 bases, and 7 bases lay between the germline ends. CDR3: CSASGDNEQFF. The CDR3 coding sequence is TGCAGTGCTAGCGGGGATAATGAGCAGTTCTTC.